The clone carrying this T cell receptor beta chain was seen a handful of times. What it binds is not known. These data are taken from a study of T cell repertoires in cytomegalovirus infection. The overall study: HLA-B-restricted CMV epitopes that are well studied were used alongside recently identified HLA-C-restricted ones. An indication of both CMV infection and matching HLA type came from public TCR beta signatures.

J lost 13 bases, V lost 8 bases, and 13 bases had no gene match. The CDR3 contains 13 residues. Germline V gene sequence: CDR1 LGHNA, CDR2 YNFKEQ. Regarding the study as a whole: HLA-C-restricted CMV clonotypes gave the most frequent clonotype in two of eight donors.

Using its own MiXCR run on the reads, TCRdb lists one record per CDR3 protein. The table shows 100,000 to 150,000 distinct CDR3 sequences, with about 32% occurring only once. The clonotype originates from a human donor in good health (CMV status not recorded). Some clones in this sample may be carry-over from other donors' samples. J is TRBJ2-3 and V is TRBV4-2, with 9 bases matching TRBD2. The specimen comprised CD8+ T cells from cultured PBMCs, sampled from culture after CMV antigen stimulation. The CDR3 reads CASSQLAGGGEYF. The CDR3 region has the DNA TGTGCCAGCTCCCAACTAGCGGGCGGCGGGGAGTATTTT.